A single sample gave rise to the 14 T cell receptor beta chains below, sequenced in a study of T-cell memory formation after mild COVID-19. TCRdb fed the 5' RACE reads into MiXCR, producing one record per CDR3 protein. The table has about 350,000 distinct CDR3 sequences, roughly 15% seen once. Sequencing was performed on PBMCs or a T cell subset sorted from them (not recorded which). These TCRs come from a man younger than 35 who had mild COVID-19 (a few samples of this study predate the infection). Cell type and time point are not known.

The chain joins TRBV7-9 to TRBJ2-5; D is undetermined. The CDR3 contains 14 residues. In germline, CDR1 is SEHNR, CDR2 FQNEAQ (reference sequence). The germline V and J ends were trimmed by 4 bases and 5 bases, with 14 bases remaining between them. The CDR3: CASSSSLAMETQYF. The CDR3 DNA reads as TGTGCCAGCAGCTCTTCCTTGGCTATGGAGACCCAGTACTTC.

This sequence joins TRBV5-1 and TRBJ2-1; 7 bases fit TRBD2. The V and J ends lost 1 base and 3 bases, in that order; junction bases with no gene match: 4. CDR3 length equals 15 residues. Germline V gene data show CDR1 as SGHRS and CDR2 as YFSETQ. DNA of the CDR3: TGCGCCAGCAGCTTGTTTTCGGGGGGCTACAATGAGCAGTTCTTC. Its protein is CASSLFSGGYNEQFF.

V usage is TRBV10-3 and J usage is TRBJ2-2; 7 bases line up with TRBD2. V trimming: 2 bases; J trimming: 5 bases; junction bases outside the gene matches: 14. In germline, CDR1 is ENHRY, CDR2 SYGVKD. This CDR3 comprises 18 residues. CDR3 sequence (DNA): TGTGCCATCAGTGAGGTCCCACGGCAGCGGGGCCATACCGGGGAGCTGTTTTTT. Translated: CAISEVPRQRGHTGELFF.

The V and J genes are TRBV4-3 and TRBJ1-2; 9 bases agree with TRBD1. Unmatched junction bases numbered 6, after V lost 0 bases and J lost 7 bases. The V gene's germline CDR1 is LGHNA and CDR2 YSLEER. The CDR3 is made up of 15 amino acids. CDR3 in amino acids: CASSQDGQGSPGYTF. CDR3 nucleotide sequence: TGCGCCAGCAGCCAAGATGGACAGGGGTCCCCTGGCTACACCTTC.

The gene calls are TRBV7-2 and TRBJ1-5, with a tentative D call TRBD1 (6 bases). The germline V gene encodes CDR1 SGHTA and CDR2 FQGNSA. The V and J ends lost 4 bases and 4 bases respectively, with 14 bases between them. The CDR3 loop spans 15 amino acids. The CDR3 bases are TGTGCCAGCAGCTCCGGGACAAGGGAGAATCAGCCCCAGCATTTT. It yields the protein CASSSGTRENQPQHF.

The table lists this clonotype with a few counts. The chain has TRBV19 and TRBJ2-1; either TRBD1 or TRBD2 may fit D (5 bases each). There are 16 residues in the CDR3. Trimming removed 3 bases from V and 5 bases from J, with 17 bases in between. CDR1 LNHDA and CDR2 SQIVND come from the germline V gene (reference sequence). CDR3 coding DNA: TGTGCCAGTAGTATCGGGTTTCGGGTGGGGGACAATGAGCAGTTCTTC. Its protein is CASSIGFRVGDNEQFF.

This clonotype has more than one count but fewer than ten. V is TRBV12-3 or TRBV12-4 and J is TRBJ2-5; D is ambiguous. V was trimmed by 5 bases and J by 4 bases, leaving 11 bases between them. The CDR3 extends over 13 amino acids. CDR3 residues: CASSKNVGETQYF. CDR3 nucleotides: TGTGCCAGCAGTAAAAATGTGGGAGAGACCCAGTACTTC.

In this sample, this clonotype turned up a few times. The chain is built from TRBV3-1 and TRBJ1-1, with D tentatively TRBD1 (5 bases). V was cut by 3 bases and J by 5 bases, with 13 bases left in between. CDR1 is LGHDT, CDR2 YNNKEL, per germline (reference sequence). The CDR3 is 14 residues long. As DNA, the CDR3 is TGTGCCAGCAGCCACCCGGGGCGGATGACTGAAGCTTTCTTT. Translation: CASSHPGRMTEAFF.

The CDR3 nucleotides read TGTGCCAGCAGTTATCGGGCTAGCGGGGGAAGCACAGATACGCAGTATTTT. Its translation is CASSYRASGGSTDTQYF. This sequence joins TRBV6-2 or TRBV6-3 and TRBJ2-3; 10 bases agree with TRBD2. V lost 3 bases to trimming and J lost 0 bases; unmatched junction nucleotides: 6. Germline CDR1 reads MNHEY; CDR2 reads SVGEGT. The CDR3 length is 17 residues.

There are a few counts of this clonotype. The CDR3 DNA follows: TGTGCCAGCAGTTACTCCAATGAGCAGTACTTC. This codes for CASSYSNEQYF. The rearrangement uses TRBV6-2 or TRBV6-3 and TRBJ2-7; no definite D call. Trimming stripped 0 bases from V and 7 bases from J, with 4 bases between. The V gene's germline CDR1 is MNHEY and CDR2 SVGEGT. The CDR3 contains 11 residues.

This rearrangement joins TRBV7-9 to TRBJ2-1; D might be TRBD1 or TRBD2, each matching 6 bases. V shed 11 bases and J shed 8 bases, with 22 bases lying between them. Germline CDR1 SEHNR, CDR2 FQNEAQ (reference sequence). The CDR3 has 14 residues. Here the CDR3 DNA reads TGTGCCGCCCCCGTTCCGGGGGCGTACGATGAGCAGTTCTTC. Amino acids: CAAPVPGAYDEQFF.

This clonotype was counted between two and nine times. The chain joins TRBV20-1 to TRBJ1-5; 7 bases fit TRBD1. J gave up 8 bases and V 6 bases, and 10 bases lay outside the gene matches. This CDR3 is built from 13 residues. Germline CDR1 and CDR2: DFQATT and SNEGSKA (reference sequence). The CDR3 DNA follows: TGCAGTGCACCTGGAGAGGGGGCTAAGCCCCAGCATTTT. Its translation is CSAPGEGAKPQHF.

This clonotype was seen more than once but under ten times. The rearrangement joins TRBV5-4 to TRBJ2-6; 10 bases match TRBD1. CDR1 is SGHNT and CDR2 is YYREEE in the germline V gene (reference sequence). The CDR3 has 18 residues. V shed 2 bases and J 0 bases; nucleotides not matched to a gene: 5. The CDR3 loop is CASSFLGQGSSGANVLTF. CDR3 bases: TGTGCCAGCAGCTTCTTGGGACAGGGGAGCTCTGGGGCCAACGTCCTGACTTTC.

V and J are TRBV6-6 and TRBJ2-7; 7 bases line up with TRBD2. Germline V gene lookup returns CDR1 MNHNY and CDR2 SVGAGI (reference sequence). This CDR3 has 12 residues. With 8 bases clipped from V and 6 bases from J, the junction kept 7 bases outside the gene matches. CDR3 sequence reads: CASQSGAPEQYF. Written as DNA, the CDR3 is TGTGCCAGCCAAAGCGGGGCCCCCGAGCAGTACTTC.